Following are 15 T cell receptor beta chains from one sample sequenced in a study. TCRdb reanalysed the 5' RACE reads using MiXCR and keeps one entry per CDR3 protein. The data contain around 44,000 distinct CDR3 sequences, approximately 30% of them singletons. Sequencing was performed on tumor-infiltrating memory CD4+ T cells sorted from the breast tumor. The subset was: memory CD4+ T cells, CD4+CD45RO+CD25-. These receptors all come from a female donor with breast cancer.

The gene calls are TRBV15 and TRBJ1-3; no reliable D call. Per the germline V gene, CDR1 is LNHNV and CDR2 is YYDKDF (reference sequence). Trimming cost V 3 bases and J 2 bases, with 8 bases left between them. CDR3 length equals 14 residues. In nucleotides, the CDR3 is TGTGCCACCAGCAGGGGTTCGGCTGGAAACACCATATATTTT. Translating gives CATSRGSAGNTIYF.

The chain has TRBV7-3 and TRBJ1-6; tentative D call: TRBD1 (6 bases). The CDR3 spans 15 residues. From germline, CDR1 is SGHTA and CDR2 FQGTGA. V dropped 5 bases and J dropped 8 bases, with 16 bases sitting between them. The CDR3 is CASSLRTGRDSPLHF. Written as DNA, the CDR3 is TGTGCCAGCAGCCTCCGAACAGGGAGGGATTCACCCCTCCACTTT.

The V gene is TRBV12-3 or TRBV12-4, the J gene TRBJ2-3; no definite D call. The CDR3 is 12 amino acids. The germline V and J ends were trimmed by 7 bases and 1 base, with 6 bases remaining between them. The CDR3 DNA reads TGTGCCAGCACTTTTGGCACAGATACGCAGTATTTT. It encodes CASTFGTDTQYF.

There are many counts of this clonotype. The chain carries TRBV6-6 and TRBJ1-2; D remains unclear. CDR3 length: 12 residues. Germline assignment: CDR1 MNHNY and CDR2 SVGAGI (reference sequence). Trimming left V 10 bases short and J 1 base short, with 10 bases between. CDR3 in DNA: TGTGCCACCGCCCCCGATAACTATGGCTACACCTTC. Translated: CATAPDNYGYTF.

This rearrangement joins TRBV27 to TRBJ2-2; the D gene is possibly TRBD1 (6 bases). This CDR3 spans 14 amino acids. Looked up from germline, CDR1 is MNHEY and CDR2 is SMNVEV (reference sequence). The germline V and J ends were trimmed by 9 bases and 2 bases, with 13 bases remaining between them. The CDR3 is CARKRTANTGELFF. The CDR3 nucleotides are TGTGCCAGGAAGAGGACAGCCAACACCGGGGAGCTGTTTTTT.

Only a few counts were recorded for this clonotype. This chain joins TRBV5-6 and TRBJ2-1, with 8 bases fitting TRBD2. Looked up from germline, CDR1 is SGHDT and CDR2 is YYEEEE. The CDR3 loop spans 17 amino acids. V trimming: 1 base; J trimming: 3 bases; junction bases outside the gene matches: 9. The CDR3 DNA reads TGTGCCAGCAGCTTGAGGGCTAGCGGGTTCTTCTACAATGAGCAGTTCTTC. Its translation: CASSLRASGFFYNEQFF.

This clonotype has just a few counts. The rearrangement joins TRBV6-5 to TRBJ1-5; tentatively, D is TRBD1 (5 bases). The CDR3 totals 13 residues. Germline V gene sequence: CDR1 MNHEY, CDR2 SVGAGI. V was pared by 6 bases and J by 2 bases, with 8 bases between. The DNA for the CDR3 is TGTGCCAGCAGGGACACAGGCAATCAGCCCCAGCATTTT. This gives the protein CASRDTGNQPQHF.

This clonotype showed up many times. The chain recombines TRBV7-2 with TRBJ2-1, with D hard to call. This CDR3 is 16 amino acids long. Per germline, CDR1 SGHTA and CDR2 FQGNSA. V lost 1 base, J lost 3 bases, and 13 bases lay in between. CDR3 loop: CASSLEWNAGYNEQFF. CDR3 in DNA: TGTGCCAGCAGCTTAGAATGGAACGCAGGCTACAATGAGCAGTTCTTC.

The CDR3 protein is CAWSDGPEQYF. The DNA of the CDR3 is TGTGCCTGGAGCGACGGGCCTGAGCAGTACTTC. V and J are TRBV30 and TRBJ2-7; the D is unclear. CDR3 size: 11 residues. Germline CDR1 reads GTSNPN; CDR2 reads SVGIG (reference sequence). With 3 bases removed from V and 7 bases from J, the gap between germline ends came to 10 bases.

The rearrangement joins TRBV7-2 to TRBJ2-3, with D possibly being TRBD2 (5 bases). Germline assignment: CDR1 SGHTA and CDR2 FQGNSA. The length of the CDR3 is 14 residues. V gave up 5 bases and J gave up 2 bases, with 11 bases separating them. Here the CDR3 DNA reads TGTGCCAGCAGCCTCGGGGAGCCCACAGATACGCAGTATTTT. Its translation: CASSLGEPTDTQYF.

About this clonotype: Possible read error: a much larger clone is one base away. This chain links TRBV2 with TRBJ1-1; D ambiguous. The CDR3 sequence is 14 residues long. V shed 4 bases and J shed 3 bases, with 12 bases lying between them. CDR1 and CDR2 (germline): SNHLY, FYNNEI. CDR3 in DNA: TGTGCCAGCAGTGGACGACGGGTCGACACTGAAGCTTTCTTT. Its protein is CASSGRRVDTEAFF. Combining the CDR3 with reference TRBV2 and TRBJ1-1 gives the whole variable domain EPEVTQTPSHQVTQMGQEVILRCVPISNHLYFYWYRQILGQKVEFLVSFYNNEISEKSEIFDDQFSVERPDGSNFTLKIRSTKLEDSAMYFCASSGRRVDTEAFFGQGTRLTVV.

This clonotype appeared many times. The chain is built from TRBV4-1 and TRBJ2-7; perhaps TRBD1 as D (6 bases). V lost 1 base to trimming and J lost 4 bases, with 11 bases between them. The length of the CDR3 is 14 residues. The germline gives CDR1 MGHRA, CDR2 YSYEKL. DNA for the CDR3: TGCGCCAGCAGCCAAGGAGGGGGTGTGTACGAGCAGTACTTC. This gives the protein CASSQGGGVYEQYF.

The V gene is TRBV7-3, the J gene TRBJ2-1, with 12 bases fitting TRBD2. The ends lost 5 bases at V and 4 bases at J; junction bases unmatched: 6. In germline, CDR1 is SGHTA, CDR2 FQGTGA. The CDR3 runs 16 residues. The CDR3 sequence: CASSPGGLAGYNEQFF. In nucleotides, the CDR3 is TGTGCCAGCAGCCCGGGGGGACTAGCGGGTTACAATGAGCAGTTCTTC.

This clonotype was observed a handful of times. The chain combines TRBV20-1 with TRBJ2-5, with D possibly being TRBD1 (6 bases). The CDR3 runs 12 residues. Trimming took 6 bases from V and 1 from J, leaving 9 bases between them. Per germline, CDR1 DFQATT and CDR2 SNEGSKA (reference sequence). CDR3 residues: CSAPGVQETQYF. The CDR3 nucleotides read TGCAGTGCCCCAGGGGTCCAAGAGACCCAGTACTTC.

The CDR3 sequence is CASRLLAWDSQETQYF. The CDR3 region has the DNA TGTGCCAGCAGATTATTAGCCTGGGACAGCCAAGAGACCCAGTACTTC. The rearrangement uses TRBV12-3 or TRBV12-4 and TRBJ2-5, with 7 bases that match TRBD1. V lost 6 bases, J lost 1 base, and 11 bases stayed unmatched. There are 16 residues in the CDR3.